This TCR beta chain was obtained from a study of cytomegalovirus exposure and HLA in healthy donors. Comment on this clone: Its target is unknown.

The CDR3 runs to 16 residues. The trim removed 7 bases at V and 4 bases at J, leaving 15 bases unmatched. The germline gives CDR1 KGHSH, CDR2 LQKENI. With 60 Vbeta and 13 Jbeta primers, the PCR was carried out. Authors' analysis steps: A later analysis tallied about 80 million unique TCR beta chains, about 12 million of them shared. Assay used: immunoSEQ multiplex PCR; TCRdb lists only in-frame clones, some missing. V, J and clone size reflect that table, while D and trimming were determined from the DNA. Here the sample spans roughly 200,000 clones, 65% to 90% being singletons. Study findings and constraints: Reports credit the classifier with highly specific, highly sensitive diagnosis of cytomegalovirus status. Within a later analysis, the majority of CMV-associated TCR beta chains appeared HLA-restricted. With later analysis, a missense DCLRE1C variant became linked to TCR beta V- and J-gene trimming.

The source of this sequence is a woman aged 30 to 39 in good health and CMV-seronegative. The sample comprised PBMCs. V is TRBV18 and J is TRBJ1-1; 7 nucleotides agree with TRBD1. The CDR3 here is CASFDLHRGDSTEAFF. The CDR3, as DNA: TGTGCCAGCTTCGATTTGCACAGGGGTGATAGCACTGAAGCTTTCTTT.